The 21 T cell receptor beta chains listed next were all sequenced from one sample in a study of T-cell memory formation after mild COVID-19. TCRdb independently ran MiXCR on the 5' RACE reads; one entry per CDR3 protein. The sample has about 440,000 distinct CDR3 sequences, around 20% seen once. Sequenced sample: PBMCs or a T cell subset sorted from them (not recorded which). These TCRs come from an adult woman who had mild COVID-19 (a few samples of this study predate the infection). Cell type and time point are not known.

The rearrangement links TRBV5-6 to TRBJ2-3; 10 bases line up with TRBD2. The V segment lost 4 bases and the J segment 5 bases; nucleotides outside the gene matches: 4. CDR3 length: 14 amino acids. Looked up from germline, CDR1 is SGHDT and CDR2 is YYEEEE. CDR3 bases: TGTGCCAGCAGCCGGGGACTAGCGCAAGATACGCAGTATTTT. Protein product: CASSRGLAQDTQYF.

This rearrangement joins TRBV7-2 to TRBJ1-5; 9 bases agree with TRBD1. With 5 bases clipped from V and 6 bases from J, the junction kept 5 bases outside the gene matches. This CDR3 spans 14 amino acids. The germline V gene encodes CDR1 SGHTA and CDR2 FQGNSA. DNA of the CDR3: TGTGCCAGCAGCCTCGGGACAGGGAGTCAGCCCCAGCATTTT. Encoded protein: CASSLGTGSQPQHF.

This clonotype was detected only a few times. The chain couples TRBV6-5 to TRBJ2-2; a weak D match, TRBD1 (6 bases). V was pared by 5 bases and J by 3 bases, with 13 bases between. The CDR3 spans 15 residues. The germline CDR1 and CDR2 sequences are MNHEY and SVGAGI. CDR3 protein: CASSRRDTYTGELFF. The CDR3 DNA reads TGTGCCAGCAGTCGTAGGGACACATACACCGGGGAGCTGTTTTTT.

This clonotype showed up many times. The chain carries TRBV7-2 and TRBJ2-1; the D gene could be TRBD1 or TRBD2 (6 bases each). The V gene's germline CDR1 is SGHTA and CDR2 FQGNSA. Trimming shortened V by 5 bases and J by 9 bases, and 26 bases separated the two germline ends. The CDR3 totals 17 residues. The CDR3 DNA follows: TGTGCCAGCAGCCCCTACTCGACTAGGGGTGTACAGGGTGAGCAGTTCTTC. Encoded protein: CASSPYSTRGVQGEQFF.

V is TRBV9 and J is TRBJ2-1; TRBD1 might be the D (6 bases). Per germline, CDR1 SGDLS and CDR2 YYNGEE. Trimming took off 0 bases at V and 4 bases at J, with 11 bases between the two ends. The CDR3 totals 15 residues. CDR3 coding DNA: TGTGCCAGCAGCGTAGTAGGGGGAAGGTACAATGAGCAGTTCTTC. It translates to CASSVVGGRYNEQFF. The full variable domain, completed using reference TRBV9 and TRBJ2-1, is DSGVTQTPKHLITATGQRVTLRCSPRSGDLSVYWYQQSLDQGLQFLIQYYNGEERAKGNILERFSAQQFPDLHSELNLSSLELGDSALYFCASSVVGGRYNEQFFGPGTRLTVL.

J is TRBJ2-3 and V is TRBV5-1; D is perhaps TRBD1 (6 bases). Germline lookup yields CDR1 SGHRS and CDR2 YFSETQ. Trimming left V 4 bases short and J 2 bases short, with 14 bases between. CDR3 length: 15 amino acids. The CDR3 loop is CASSRQGPFTDTQYF. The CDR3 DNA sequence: TGCGCCAGCAGCCGTCAGGGGCCCTTCACAGATACGCAGTATTTT.

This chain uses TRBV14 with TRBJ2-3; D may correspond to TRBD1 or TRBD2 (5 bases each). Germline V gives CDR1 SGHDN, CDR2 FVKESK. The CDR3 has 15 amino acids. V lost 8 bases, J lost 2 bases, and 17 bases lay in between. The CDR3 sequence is CASATGPFYTDTQYF. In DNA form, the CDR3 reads TGTGCCAGCGCTACGGGACCTTTCTACACAGATACGCAGTATTTT.

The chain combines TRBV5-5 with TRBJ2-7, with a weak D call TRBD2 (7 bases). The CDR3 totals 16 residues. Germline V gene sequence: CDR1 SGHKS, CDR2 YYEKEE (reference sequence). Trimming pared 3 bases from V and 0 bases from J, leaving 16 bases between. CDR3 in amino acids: CASSWGGPGNSYEQYF. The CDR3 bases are TGTGCCAGCAGCTGGGGGGGGCCAGGGAACTCCTACGAGCAGTACTTC.

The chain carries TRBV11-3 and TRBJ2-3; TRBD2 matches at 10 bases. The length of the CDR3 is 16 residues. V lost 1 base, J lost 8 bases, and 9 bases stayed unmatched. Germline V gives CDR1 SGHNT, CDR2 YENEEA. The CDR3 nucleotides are TGTGCCAGCAGCTTAGCAGGGACTAGCGATTCGGGTACGCAGTATTTT. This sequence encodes CASSLAGTSDSGTQYF.

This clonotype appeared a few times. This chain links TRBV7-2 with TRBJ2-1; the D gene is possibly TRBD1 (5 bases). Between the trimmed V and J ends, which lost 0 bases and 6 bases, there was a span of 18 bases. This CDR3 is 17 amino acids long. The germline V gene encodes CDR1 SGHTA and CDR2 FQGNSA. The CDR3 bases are TGTGCCAGCAGCTTAGCGCAAGTTGGTCAGGGAAGCAATGAGCAGTTCTTC. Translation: CASSLAQVGQGSNEQFF.

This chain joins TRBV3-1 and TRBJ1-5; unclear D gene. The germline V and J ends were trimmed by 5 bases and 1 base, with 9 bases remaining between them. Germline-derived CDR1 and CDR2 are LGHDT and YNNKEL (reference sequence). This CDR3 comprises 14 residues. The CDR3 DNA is TGTGCCAGCAGCTACGGACCAAGCAATCAGCCCCAGCATTTT. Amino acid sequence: CASSYGPSNQPQHF. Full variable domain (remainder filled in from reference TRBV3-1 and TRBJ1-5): DTAVSQTPKYLVTQMGNDKSIKCEQNLGHDTMYWYKQDSKKFLKIMFSYNNKELIINETVPNRFSPKSPDKAHLNLHINSLELGDSAVYFCASSYGPSNQPQHFGDGTRLSIL.

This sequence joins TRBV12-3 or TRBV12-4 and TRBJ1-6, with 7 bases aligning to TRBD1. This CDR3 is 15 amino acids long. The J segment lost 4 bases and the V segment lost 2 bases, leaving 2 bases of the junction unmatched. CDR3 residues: CASSLSGQYNSPLHF. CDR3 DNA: TGTGCCAGCAGTTTATCGGGACAGTATAATTCACCCCTCCACTTT.

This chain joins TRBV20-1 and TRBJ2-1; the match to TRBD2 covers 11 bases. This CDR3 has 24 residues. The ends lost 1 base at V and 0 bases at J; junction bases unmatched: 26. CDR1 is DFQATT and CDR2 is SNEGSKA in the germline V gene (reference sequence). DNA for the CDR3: TGCAGTGCTAGAGTCGGGCCCACCCGCCGCGTGGCTAGCGGGGGGCAGAGCTCCTACAATGAGCAGTTCTTC. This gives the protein CSARVGPTRRVASGGQSSYNEQFF.

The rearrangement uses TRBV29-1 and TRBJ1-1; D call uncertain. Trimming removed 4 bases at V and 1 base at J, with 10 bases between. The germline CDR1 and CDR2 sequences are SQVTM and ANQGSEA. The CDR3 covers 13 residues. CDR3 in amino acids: CSVVRRQNTEAFF. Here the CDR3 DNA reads TGCAGCGTTGTGAGACGGCAGAACACTGAAGCTTTCTTT.

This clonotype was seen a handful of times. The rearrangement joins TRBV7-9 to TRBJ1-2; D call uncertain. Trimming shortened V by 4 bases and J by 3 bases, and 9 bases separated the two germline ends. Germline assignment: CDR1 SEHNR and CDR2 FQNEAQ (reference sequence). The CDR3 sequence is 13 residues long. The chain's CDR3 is CASSSDGDYGYTF. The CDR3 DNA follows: TGTGCCAGCAGCTCTGACGGGGACTATGGCTACACCTTC.

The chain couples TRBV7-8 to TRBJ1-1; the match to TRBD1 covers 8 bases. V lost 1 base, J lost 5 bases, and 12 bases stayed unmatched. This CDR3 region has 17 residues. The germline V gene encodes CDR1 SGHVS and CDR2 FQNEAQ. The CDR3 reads CASSLGRTGPLATEAFF. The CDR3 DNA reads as TGTGCCAGCAGCTTAGGGAGGACAGGGCCGTTGGCTACTGAAGCTTTCTTT.

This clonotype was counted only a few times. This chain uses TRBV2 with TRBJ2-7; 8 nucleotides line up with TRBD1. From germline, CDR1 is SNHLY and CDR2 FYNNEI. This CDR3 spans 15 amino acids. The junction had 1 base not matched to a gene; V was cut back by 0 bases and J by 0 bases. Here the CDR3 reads CASSEATGGSYEQYF. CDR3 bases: TGTGCCAGCAGTGAAGCAACAGGGGGCTCCTACGAGCAGTACTTC.

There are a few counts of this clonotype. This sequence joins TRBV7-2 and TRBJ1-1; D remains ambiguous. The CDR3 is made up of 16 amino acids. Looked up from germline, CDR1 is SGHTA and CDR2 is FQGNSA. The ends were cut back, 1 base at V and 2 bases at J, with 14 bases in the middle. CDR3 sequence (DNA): TGTGCCAGCAGCTTAGGTGGTGGAGAGAGTAACACTGAAGCTTTCTTT. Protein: CASSLGGGESNTEAFF.

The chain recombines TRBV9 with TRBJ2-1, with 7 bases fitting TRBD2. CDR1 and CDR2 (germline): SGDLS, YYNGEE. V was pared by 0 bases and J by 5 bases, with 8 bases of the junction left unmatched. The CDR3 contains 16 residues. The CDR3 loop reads CASSVGRSSGDNEQFF. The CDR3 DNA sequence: TGTGCCAGCAGCGTAGGGCGTTCTAGCGGTGACAATGAGCAGTTCTTC.

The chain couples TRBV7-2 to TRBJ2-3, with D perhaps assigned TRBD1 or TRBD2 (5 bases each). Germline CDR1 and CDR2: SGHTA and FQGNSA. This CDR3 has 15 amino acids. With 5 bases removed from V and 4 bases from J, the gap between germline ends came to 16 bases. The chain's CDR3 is CASSPPGKGPDTQYF. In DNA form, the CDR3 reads TGTGCCAGCAGCCCCCCGGGGAAGGGGCCAGATACGCAGTATTTT.

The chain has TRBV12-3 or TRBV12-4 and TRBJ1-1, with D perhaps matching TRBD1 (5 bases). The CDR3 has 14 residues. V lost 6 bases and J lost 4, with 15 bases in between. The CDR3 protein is CASSPTPGGTEAFF. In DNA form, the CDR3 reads TGTGCCAGCAGCCCGACTCCCGGGGGCACTGAAGCTTTCTTT.